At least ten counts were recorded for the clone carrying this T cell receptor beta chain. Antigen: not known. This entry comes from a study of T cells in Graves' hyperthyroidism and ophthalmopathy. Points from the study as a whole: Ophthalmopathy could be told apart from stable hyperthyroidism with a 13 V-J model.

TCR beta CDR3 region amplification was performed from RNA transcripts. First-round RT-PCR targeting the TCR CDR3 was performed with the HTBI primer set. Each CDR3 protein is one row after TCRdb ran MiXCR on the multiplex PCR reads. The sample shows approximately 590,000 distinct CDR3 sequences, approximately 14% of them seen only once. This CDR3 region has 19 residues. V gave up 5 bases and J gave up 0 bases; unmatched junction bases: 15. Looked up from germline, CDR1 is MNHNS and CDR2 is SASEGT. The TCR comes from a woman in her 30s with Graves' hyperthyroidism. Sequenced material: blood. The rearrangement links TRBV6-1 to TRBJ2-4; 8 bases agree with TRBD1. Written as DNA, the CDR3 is TGTGCCAGCAGTTATCTAAAACCGGGACAGGCGACAGCCAAAAACATTCAGTACTTC. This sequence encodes CASSYLKPGQATAKNIQYF.